This T cell receptor (beta chain) was captured in a study of T cell responses to AZD1222 COVID-19 vaccine. Study information: Pooling of second doses given at about 4 or about 12 weeks was done.

General study findings and limits: Spike as a whole was targeted by vaccine-associated CD4 TCRs, dominant at 160-218 and 743-854.

Some clones are missing from TCRdb's copy, which holds only in-frame ones; the method was immunoSEQ multiplex PCR. The top ten clones hold around 1.8% of a sample with 95,000 to 150,000 clones, about 91% of them seen once. In this sample, this clone turned up once. Its antigen is undetermined. Germline V CDR1 and CDR2: SNHLY, FYNNEI. The CDR3 has 12 residues. Losses at the gene ends were 6 bases for V and 6 bases for J; bases not matched to a gene: 4. This sequence originates from an adult in good health. V usage is TRBV2 and J usage is TRBJ1-1, with 7 bases identical to TRBD1. The sequencing used peripheral blood, collected on day 0 of AZD1222 vaccination. CDR3 sequence: CASSATGSEAFF. The CDR3 bases are TGTGCCAGCAGCGCGACAGGGTCTGAAGCTTTCTTT. The variable domain in full, completed from reference TRBV2 and TRBJ1-1, reads EPEVTQTPSHQVTQMGQEVILRCVPISNHLYFYWYRQILGQKVEFLVSFYNNEISEKSEIFDDQFSVERPDGSNFTLKIRSTKLEDSAMYFCASSATGSEAFFGQGTRLTVV.